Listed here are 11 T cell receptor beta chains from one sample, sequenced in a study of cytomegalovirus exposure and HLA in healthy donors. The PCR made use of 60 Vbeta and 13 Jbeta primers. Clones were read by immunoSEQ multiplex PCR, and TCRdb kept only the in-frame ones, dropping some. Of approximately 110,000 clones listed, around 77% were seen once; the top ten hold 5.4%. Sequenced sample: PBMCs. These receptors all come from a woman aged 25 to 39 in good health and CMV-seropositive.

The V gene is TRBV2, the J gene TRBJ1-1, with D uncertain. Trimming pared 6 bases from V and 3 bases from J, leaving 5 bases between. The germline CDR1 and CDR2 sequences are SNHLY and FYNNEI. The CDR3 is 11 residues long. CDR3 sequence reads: CASSYDTEAFF. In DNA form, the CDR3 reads TGTGCCAGCAGCTATGACACTGAAGCTTTCTTT. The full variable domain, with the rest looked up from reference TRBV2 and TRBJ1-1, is EPEVTQTPSHQVTQMGQEVILRCVPISNHLYFYWYRQILGQKVEFLVSFYNNEISEKSEIFDDQFSVERPDGSNFTLKIRSTKLEDSAMYFCASSYDTEAFFGQGTRLTVV.

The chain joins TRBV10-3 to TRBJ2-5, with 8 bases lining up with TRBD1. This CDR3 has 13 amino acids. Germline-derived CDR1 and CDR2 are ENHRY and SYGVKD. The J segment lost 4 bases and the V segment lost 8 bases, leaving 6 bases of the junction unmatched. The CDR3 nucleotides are TGTGCCATCCGTGCAGGGGGCGCAGAGACCCAGTACTTC. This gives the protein CAIRAGGAETQYF.

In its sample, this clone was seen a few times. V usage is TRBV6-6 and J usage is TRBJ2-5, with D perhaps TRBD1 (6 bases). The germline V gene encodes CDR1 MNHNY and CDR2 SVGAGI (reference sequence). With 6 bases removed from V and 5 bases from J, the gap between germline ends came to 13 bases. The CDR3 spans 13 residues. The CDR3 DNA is TGTGCCAGCAGCACCACAGGGTACGAGACCCAGTACTTC. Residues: CASSTTGYETQYF.

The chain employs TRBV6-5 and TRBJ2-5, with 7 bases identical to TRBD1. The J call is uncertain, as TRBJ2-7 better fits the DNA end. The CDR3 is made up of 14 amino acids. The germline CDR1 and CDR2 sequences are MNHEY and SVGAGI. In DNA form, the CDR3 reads TGTGCCAGCAGTCACCGGACAGGATCCCTCGAGCAGTACTTC. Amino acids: CASSHRTGSLEQYF.

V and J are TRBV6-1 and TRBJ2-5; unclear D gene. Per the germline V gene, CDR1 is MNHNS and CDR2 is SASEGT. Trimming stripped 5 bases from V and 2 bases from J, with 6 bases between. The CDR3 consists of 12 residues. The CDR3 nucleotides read TGTGCCAGCAGTTCCTATCAAGAGACCCAGTACTTC. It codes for CASSSYQETQYF.

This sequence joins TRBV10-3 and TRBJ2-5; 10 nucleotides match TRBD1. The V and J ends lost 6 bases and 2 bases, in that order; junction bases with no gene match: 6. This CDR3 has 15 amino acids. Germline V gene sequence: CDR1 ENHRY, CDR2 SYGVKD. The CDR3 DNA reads TGTGCCATCAGCCCAGGGACAGGGGATCAAGAGACCCAGTACTTC. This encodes CAISPGTGDQETQYF.

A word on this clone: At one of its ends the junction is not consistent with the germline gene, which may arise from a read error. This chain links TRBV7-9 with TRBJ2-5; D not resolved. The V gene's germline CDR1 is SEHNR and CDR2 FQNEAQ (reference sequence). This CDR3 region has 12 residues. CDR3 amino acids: CSSSDTGETQYF. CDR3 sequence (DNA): TGTTCCAGCAGCGATACGGGAGAGACCCAGTACTTC.

The CDR3 protein is CAWSEQGGQPQHF. CDR3 nucleotides: TGTGCCTGGAGTGAACAGGGTGGTCAGCCCCAGCATTTT. The chain recombines TRBV30 with TRBJ1-5; D possibly corresponds to TRBD1 (6 bases). The CDR3 is 13 residues long. V dropped 1 base and J dropped 6 bases, with 10 bases sitting between them. Germline V lookup: CDR1 GTSNPN, CDR2 SVGIG (reference sequence).

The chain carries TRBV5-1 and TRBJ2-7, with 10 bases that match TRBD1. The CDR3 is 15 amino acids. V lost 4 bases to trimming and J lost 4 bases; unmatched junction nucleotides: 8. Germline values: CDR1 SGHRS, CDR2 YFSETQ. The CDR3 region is CASSPGGTGVYEQYF. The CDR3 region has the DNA TGCGCCAGCAGCCCGGGGGGGACAGGGGTATACGAGCAGTACTTC.

The CDR3 coding sequence is TGTGCCAGCACTCTAGGGACTAGCGGGAGAATGGAGCAGTTCTTC. Residues: CASTLGTSGRMEQFF. The V and J genes are TRBV27 and TRBJ2-1, with TRBD2 matching over 14 bases. The germline gives CDR1 MNHEY, CDR2 SMNVEV (reference sequence). The CDR3 consists of 15 residues. The ends lost 7 bases at V and 10 bases at J; junction bases unmatched: 9.

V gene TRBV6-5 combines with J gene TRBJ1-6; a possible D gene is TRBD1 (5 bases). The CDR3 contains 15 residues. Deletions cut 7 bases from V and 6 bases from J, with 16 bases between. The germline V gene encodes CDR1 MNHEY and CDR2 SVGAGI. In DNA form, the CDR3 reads TGTGCCAGCACTGAGAATGGGGCCCTTAATTCACCCCTCCACTTT. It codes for CASTENGALNSPLHF.